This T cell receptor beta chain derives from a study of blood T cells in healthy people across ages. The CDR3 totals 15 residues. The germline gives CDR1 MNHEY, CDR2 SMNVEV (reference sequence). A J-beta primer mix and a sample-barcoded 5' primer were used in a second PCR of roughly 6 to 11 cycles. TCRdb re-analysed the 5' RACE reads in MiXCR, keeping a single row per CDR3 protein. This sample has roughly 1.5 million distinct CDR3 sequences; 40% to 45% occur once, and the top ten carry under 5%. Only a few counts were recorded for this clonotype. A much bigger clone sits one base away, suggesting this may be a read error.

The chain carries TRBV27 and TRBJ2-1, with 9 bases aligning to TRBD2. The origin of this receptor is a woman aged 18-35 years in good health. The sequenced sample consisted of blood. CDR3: CACSLAGNSYNEQFF. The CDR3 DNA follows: TGTGCCTGCAGTCTAGCGGGGAACTCCTACAATGAGCAGTTCTTC.